This T cell receptor (beta chain) originates from a study of metastatic and nonmetastatic thyroid tumors. Findings of the study overall: Versus benign nodules, malignant thyroid tumors reportedly had significantly higher TCR beta diversity, in blood and tumor.

TCRdb re-called the PCR reads through MiXCR. In the table there are about 10,000 clones, more than 25% of which are singletons. Remarks on this clone: What it binds is unknown.

Thyroid surgery took place with no prior treatment in any patient. With V trimmed by 5 bases and J by 9 bases, 4 bases remained unmatched. CDR3 size: 11 residues. Germline CDR1 is DFQATT and CDR2 is SNEGSKA (reference sequence). This TCR was sampled from a female donor with papillary thyroid cancer or a benign thyroid nodule (not recorded which). Some clones in this sample may be carry-over from other donors' samples. This rearrangement joins TRBV20-1 to TRBJ2-1; 7 bases agree with TRBD2. The sequenced material came from tumor tissue. CDR3 sequence reads: CSAGGRGEQFF. The CDR3 region has the DNA TGCAGTGCTGGGGGGAGGGGTGAGCAGTTCTTC.